This is a list of T cell receptor beta chains from one sample in a study of OX40 agonist ivuxolimab in advanced cancers. The method was immunoSEQ multiplex PCR; TCRdb's version includes in-frame clones alone and lacks a portion of them. There are around 64,000 clones in the sample; 75% to 90% occur only once, and roughly 2.1% lies in the top ten. Sequenced material: CD4+ or CD8+ T cells sorted from blood, taken in a trial of the OX40 agonist ivuxolimab. The receptors stem from an adult with an advanced solid tumor such as melanoma, head and neck, liver or kidney cancer. CDR3s include the opening cysteine and the closing phenylalanine or tryptophan. The order of the fields is V gene, J gene, D gene, clone size, CDR3 protein, CDR3 DNA. A D gene is named only where the DNA matches it firmly. Where a row states a size, it is once, few, many or the class of an expanded clone; other rows omit it.

>TRBV6-1|TRBJ1-1|NA|NA
CASSRTSMNTEAFF
TGTGCCAGCAGCCGGACAAGCATGAACACTGAAGCTTTCTTT
>TRBV11-3|TRBJ2-2|NA|NA
CASSLDGLVNTGELFF
TGTGCCAGCAGCTTAGATGGGCTAGTTAACACCGGGGAGCTGTTTTTT
>TRBV7-3|TRBJ1-1|NA|NA
CASSLKLFSAFF
TGTGCCAGCAGCTTAAAGCTCTTCTCAGCTTTCTTT
>TRBV30|TRBJ1-3|NA|NA
CAWSQTSGNTIYF
TGTGCCTGGAGTCAGACATCTGGAAACACCATATATTTT
>TRBV28|TRBJ2-7|TRBD1|NA
CASSLTRTGLYEQYF
TGTGCCAGCAGCCTCACCCGGACAGGCCTTTACGAGCAGTACTTC
>TRBV5-5|TRBJ1-6|NA|few
CASSLYWDSSYNSPLHF
TGTGCCAGCAGCTTGTACTGGGATAGCTCCTATAATTCACCCCTCCACTTT
>TRBV29-1|TRBJ2-1|TRBD1|NA
CSGRDRASTDEQFF
TGCAGCGGGCGGGACAGGGCTTCTACGGATGAGCAGTTCTTC
>TRBV30|TRBJ1-1|NA|NA
CAWSSSNTEAFF
TGTGCCTGGTCCTCCTCGAACACTGAAGCTTTCTTT
>TRBV6-5|TRBJ2-1|NA|NA
CASSYSKGYYEQFF
TGTGCCAGCAGTTACTCGAAGGGGTATTATGAGCAGTTCTTC
>TRBV27|TRBJ2-3|TRBD2|NA
CASSLLPSGSGTDTQYF
TGTGCCAGCAGTTTATTACCTAGCGGGAGCGGCACAGATACGCAGTATTTT
>TRBV5-5|TRBJ1-3|NA|NA
CASRSDPNPGNTIYF
TGTGCCAGCAGATCAGACCCAAACCCGGGAAACACCATATATTTT
>TRBV7-6|TRBJ1-1|NA|NA
CASSLGVHTEAFF
TGTGCCAGCAGCTTGGGGGTACACACTGAAGCTTTCTTT
>TRBV11-2|TRBJ2-1|TRBD2|NA
CASSPIVGIAGGYNEQFF
TGTGCCAGCAGCCCAATAGTGGGTATAGCGGGGGGTTACAATGAGCAGTTCTTC
>TRBV10-1|TRBJ1-1|TRBD1|NA
CASRGQPNTEAFF
TGCGCCAGCAGGGGACAGCCTAACACTGAAGCTTTCTTT
>TRBV2|TRBJ1-1|NA|few
CATATLQDTEAFF
TGTGCCACCGCAACCTTACAGGACACTGAAGCTTTCTTT
>TRBV5-4|TRBJ1-2|TRBD1|once
CASSLPRDRGLGGYTF
TGTGCCAGCAGCTTACCCCGGGACAGGGGGCTTGGGGGCTACACCTTC
>TRBV4-3|TRBJ1-5|NA|NA
CASSLGNQPQHF
TGCGCCAGCAGCCTGGGGAATCAGCCCCAGCATTTT
>TRBV28|TRBJ1-5|NA|NA
CASSLFNQPQHF
TGTGCCAGCAGTTTGTTCAATCAGCCCCAGCATTTT
>TRBV10-3|TRBJ1-2|NA|NA
CAIKGRLDPYGYTF
TGTGCCATCAAGGGACGCCTAGATCCCTATGGCTACACCTTC
>TRBV5-6|TRBJ2-2|TRBD1|NA
CASGTANTGELFF
TGTGCCAGTGGGACAGCGAACACCGGGGAGCTGTTTTTT
>TRBV19|TRBJ1-2|TRBD1|NA
CASSRTGGFGYTF
TGTGCCAGTAGTCGGACAGGGGGCTTCGGCTACACCTTC
>TRBV18|TRBJ1-2|NA|once
CASSPPGAAAGYTF
TGTGCCAGCTCACCACCGGGGGCTGCCGCGGGCTACACCTTC
>TRBV19|TRBJ2-7|NA|few
CASSGSYEQYF
TGTGCCAGTAGTGGGAGCTACGAGCAGTACTTC
>TRBV4-1|TRBJ2-5|TRBD2|once
CASSLPLAVQETQYF
TGCGCCAGCAGTCTACCTCTAGCGGTACAAGAGACCCAGTACTTC
>TRBV10-3|TRBJ1-4|NA|NA
CAISDQGEPEKLFF
TGTGCCATCAGTGACCAAGGAGAACCTGAAAAACTGTTTTTT
>TRBV5-6|TRBJ2-7|NA|NA
CASRVFLLAAESHEQYF
TGTGCCAGCAGGGTCTTCCTACTGGCGGCCGAGTCTCACGAGCAGTACTTC
>TRBV6-5|TRBJ1-5|NA|once
CASGRYSNQPQHF
TGTGCCAGCGGCAGATATAGCAATCAGCCCCAGCATTTT
>TRBV11-2|TRBJ2-7|NA|NA
CASSLEANYEQYF
TGTGCCAGCAGCTTAGAGGCCAACTACGAGCAGTACTTC
>TRBV5-1|TRBJ2-1|TRBD2|NA
CASSPGTSGEFF
TGCGCCAGCAGCCCCGGGACTAGCGGGGAGTTCTTC
>TRBV4-1|TRBJ2-5|NA|NA
CASSQTGFQETQYF
TGCGCCAGCAGCCAAACAGGGTTCCAAGAGACCCAGTACTTC
>TRBV11-2|TRBJ1-2|NA|NA
CASSGGWGTGGYTF
TGTGCCAGCAGCGGGGGTTGGGGGACCGGTGGCTACACCTTC
>TRBV27|TRBJ1-1|TRBD1|NA
CASSLTGDSEAFF
TGTGCCAGCAGTTTAACAGGGGACTCTGAAGCTTTCTTT
>TRBV5-5|TRBJ2-5|TRBD2|once
CASSRTSIETQYF
TGTGCCAGCAGCCGGACTAGCATAGAGACCCAGTACTTC
>TRBV11-3|TRBJ2-7|NA|NA
CASSLADNSYEQYF
TGTGCCAGCAGCTTAGCGGACAACAGCTACGAGCAGTACTTC
>TRBV27|TRBJ2-1|TRBD1|NA
CASSPNQGQGGYNEQFF
TGTGCCAGCAGTCCCAATCAGGGACAGGGGGGGTACAATGAGCAGTTCTTC
>TRBV6-6|TRBJ2-5|TRBD2|NA
CASSYSGSGETQYF
TGTGCCAGCAGTTACTCGGGTAGCGGGGAGACCCAGTACTTC
>TRBV28|TRBJ1-5|TRBD1|NA
CASNNRGGNQPQHF
TGTGCCAGCAATAACAGGGGAGGCAATCAGCCCCAGCATTTT
>TRBV11-2|TRBJ2-1|TRBD2|NA
CASSFERGSYNEQFF
TGTGCCAGCAGCTTTGAGCGGGGATCATACAATGAGCAGTTCTTC
>TRBV5-1|TRBJ1-3|NA|NA
CASSLGWGSSGNTIYF
TGCGCCAGCAGCTTGGGCTGGGGCTCCTCTGGAAACACCATATATTTT
>TRBV6-5|TRBJ1-6|NA|few
CASSYSGGVGNSPLHF
TGTGCCAGCAGTTACTCGGGAGGGGTTGGTAATTCACCCCTCCACTTT
>TRBV18|TRBJ1-3|NA|NA
CASSRLAFGGAHSGNTIYF
TGTGCCAGCTCAAGACTAGCCTTCGGGGGCGCGCACTCTGGAAACACCATATATTTT
>TRBV19|TRBJ2-5|NA|NA
CASSIARPQETQYF
TGTGCCAGTAGTATCGCCAGGCCCCAAGAGACCCAGTACTTC
>TRBV30|TRBJ2-3|NA|once
CAYREGGHTDTQYF
TGTGCCTACAGGGAAGGGGGGCACACAGATACGCAGTATTTT
>TRBV5-6|TRBJ2-7|TRBD2|NA
CASSRTPTSGVYEQYF
TGTGCCAGCAGCCGGACCCCAACTAGCGGGGTCTACGAGCAGTACTTC
>TRBV18|TRBJ2-5|NA|NA
CASSRDGKETQYF
TGTGCCAGCTCACGCGACGGGAAAGAGACCCAGTACTTC
>TRBV10-2|TRBJ2-5|NA|NA
CASSGSSRETQYF
TGCGCCAGCAGTGGGTCTAGCAGAGAGACCCAGTACTTC
>TRBV15|TRBJ1-2|NA|NA
CATSRARLSGRVGGYGYTF
TGTGCCACCAGCAGAGCGCGGTTGTCCGGGAGGGTTGGGGGCTATGGCTACACCTTC
>TRBV29-1|TRBJ2-2|TRBD1|NA
CSVLTGGITGELFF
TGCAGCGTGCTGACAGGGGGCATCACCGGGGAGCTGTTTTTT
>TRBV12-5|TRBJ2-3|NA|NA
CASGERTETDTQYF
TGTGCTAGTGGTGAGAGGACAGAAACAGATACGCAGTATTTT
>TRBV19|TRBJ1-2|NA|NA
CAADGNYGYTF
TGTGCCGCGGACGGGAACTATGGCTACACCTTC
>TRBV6-6|TRBJ2-5|NA|NA
CASSWGVETQYF
TGTGCCAGCAGTTGGGGCGTAGAGACCCAGTACTTC
>TRBV7-2|TRBJ1-4|NA|NA
CASSLPGRNGEKLFF
TGTGCCAGCAGCTTGCCAGGGAGGAACGGTGAAAAACTGTTTTTT
>TRBV25-1|TRBJ2-5|TRBD1|once
CASSEYNFLSRGLETQYF
TGTGCCAGCAGTGAATATAATTTCCTTAGCAGGGGGTTGGAGACCCAGTACTTC